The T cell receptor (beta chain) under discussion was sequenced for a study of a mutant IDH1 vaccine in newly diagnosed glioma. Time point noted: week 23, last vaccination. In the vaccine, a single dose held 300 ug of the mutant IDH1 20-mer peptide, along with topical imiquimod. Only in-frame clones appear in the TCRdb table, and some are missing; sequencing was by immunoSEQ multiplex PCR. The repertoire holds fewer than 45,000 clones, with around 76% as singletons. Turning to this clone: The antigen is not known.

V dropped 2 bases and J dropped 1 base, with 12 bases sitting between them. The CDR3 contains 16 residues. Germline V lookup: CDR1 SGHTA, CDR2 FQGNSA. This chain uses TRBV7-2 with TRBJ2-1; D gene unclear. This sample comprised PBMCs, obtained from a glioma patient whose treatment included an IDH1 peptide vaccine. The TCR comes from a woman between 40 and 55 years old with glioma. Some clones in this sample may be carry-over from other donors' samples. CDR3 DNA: TGTGCCAGCAGCTTATTGGAAGGCGGATCCTACAATGAGCAGTTCTTC. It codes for CASSLLEGGSYNEQFF.